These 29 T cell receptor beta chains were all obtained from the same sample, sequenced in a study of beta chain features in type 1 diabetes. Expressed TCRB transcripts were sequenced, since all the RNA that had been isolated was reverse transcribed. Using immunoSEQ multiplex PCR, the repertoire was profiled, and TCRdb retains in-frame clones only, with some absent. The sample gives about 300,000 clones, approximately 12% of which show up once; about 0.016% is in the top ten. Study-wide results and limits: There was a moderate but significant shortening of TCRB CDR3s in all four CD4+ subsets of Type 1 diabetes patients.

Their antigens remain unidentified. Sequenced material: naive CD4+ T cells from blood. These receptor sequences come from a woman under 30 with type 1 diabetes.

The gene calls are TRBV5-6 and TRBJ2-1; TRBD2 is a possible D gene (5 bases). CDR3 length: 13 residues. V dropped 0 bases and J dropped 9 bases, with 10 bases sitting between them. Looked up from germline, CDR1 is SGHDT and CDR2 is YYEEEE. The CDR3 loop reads CASSLGLAGEQFF. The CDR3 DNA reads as TGTGCCAGCAGCTTGGGGCTAGCTGGTGAGCAGTTCTTC. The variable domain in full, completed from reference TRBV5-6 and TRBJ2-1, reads DAGVTQSPTHLIKTRGQQVTLRCSPKSGHDTVSWYQQALGQGPQFIFQYYEEEERQRGNFPDRFSGHQFPNYSSELNVNALLLGDSALYLCASSLGLAGEQFFGPGTRLTVL.

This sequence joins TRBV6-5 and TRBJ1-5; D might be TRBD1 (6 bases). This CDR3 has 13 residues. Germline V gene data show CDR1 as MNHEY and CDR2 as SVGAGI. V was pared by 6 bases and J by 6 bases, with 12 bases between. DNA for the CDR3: TGTGCCAGCAGGGCAGGGGTGGGTCAGCCCCAGCATTTT. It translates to CASRAGVGQPQHF.

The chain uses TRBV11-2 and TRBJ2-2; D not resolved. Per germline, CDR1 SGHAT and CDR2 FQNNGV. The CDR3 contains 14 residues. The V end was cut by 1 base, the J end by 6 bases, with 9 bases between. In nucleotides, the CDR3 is TGTGCCAGCAGCTTAGGGGTAGGAGCCGGGGAGCTGTTTTTT. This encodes CASSLGVGAGELFF.

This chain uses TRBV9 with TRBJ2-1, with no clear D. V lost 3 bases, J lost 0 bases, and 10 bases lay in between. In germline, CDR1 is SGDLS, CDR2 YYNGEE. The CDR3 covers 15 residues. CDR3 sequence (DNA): TGTGCCAGCAGCGCGCAGTCAGTCTCCTACAATGAGCAGTTCTTC. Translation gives CASSAQSVSYNEQFF.

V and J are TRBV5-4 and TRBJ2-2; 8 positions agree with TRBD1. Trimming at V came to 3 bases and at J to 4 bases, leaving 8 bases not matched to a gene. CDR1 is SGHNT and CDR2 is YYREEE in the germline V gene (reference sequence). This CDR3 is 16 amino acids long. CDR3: CASSWGQAAATGELFF. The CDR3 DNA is TGTGCCAGCAGCTGGGGACAGGCCGCAGCCACCGGGGAGCTGTTTTTT.

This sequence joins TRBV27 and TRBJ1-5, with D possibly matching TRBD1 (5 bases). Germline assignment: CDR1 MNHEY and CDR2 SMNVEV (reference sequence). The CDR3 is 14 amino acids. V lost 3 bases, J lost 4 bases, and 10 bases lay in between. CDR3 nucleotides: TGTGCCAGCAGTTTGACCAGGGCAAATCAGCCCCAGCATTTT. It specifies CASSLTRANQPQHF.

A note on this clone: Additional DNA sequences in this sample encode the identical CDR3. The CDR3 DNA follows: TGCGCCAGCAGCTCGGGACAGACGAACACTGAAGCTTTCTTT. Translating gives CASSSGQTNTEAFF. This chain uses TRBV5-1 with TRBJ1-1, with 7 bases lining up with TRBD1. V shed 3 bases, J shed 1 base, and the junction held 3 bases outside the gene matches. This CDR3 comprises 14 residues. Per the germline V gene, CDR1 is SGHRS and CDR2 is YFSETQ.

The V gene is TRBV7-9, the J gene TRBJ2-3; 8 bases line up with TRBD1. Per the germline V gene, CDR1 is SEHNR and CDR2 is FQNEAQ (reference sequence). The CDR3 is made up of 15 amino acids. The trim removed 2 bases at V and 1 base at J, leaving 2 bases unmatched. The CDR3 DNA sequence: TGTGCCAGCAGCTTATCGGGACAGGGCACAGATACGCAGTATTTT. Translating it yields CASSLSGQGTDTQYF.

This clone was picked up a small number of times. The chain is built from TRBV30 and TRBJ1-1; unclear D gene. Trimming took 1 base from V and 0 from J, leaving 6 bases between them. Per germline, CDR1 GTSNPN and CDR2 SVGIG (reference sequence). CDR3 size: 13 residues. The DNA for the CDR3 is TGTGCCTGGAGTGAGGACTTGAACACTGAAGCTTTCTTT. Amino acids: CAWSEDLNTEAFF.

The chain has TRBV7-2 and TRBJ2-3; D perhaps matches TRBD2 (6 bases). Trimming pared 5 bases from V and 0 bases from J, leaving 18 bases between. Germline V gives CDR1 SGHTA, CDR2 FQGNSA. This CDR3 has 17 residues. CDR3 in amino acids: CASSPRRAAPSTDTQYF. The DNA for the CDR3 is TGTGCCAGCAGCCCTAGGAGGGCGGCCCCTAGCACAGATACGCAGTATTTT.

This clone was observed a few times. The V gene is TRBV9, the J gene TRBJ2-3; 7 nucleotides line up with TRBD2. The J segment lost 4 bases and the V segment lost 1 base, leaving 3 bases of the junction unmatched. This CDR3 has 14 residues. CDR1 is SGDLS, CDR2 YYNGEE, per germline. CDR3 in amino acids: CASSVSSGADTQYF. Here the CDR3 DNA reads TGTGCCAGCAGCGTAAGCAGCGGGGCAGATACGCAGTATTTT. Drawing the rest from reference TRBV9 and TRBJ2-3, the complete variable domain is DSGVTQTPKHLITATGQRVTLRCSPRSGDLSVYWYQQSLDQGLQFLIQYYNGEERAKGNILERFSAQQFPDLHSELNLSSLELGDSALYFCASSVSSGADTQYFGPGTRLTVL.

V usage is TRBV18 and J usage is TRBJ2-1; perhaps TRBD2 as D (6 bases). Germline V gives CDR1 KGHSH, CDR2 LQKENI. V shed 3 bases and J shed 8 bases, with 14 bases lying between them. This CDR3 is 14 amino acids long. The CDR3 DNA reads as TGTGCCAGCTCACCGACGGGAGCTAGGGATGAGCAGTTCTTC. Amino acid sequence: CASSPTGARDEQFF. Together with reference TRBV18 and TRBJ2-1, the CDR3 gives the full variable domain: NAGVMQNPRHLVRRRGQEARLRCSPMKGHSHVYWYRQLPEEGLKFMVYLQKENIIDESGMPKERFSAEFPKEGPSILRIQQVVRGDSAAYFCASSPTGARDEQFFGPGTRLTVL.

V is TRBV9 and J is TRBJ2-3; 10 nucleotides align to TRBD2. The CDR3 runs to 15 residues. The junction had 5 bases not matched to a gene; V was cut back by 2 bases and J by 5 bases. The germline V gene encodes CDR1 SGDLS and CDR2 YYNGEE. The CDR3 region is CASSVSSGRIDTQYF. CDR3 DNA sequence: TGTGCCAGCAGCGTTTCTAGCGGGAGAATAGATACGCAGTATTTT.

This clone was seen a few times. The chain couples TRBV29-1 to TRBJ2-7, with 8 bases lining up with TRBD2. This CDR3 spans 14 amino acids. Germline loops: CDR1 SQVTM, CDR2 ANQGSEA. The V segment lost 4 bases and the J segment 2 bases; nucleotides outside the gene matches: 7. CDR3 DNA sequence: TGCAGCGTTGTTGAGCGGGAGTTACCCTACGAGCAGTACTTC. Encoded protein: CSVVERELPYEQYF.

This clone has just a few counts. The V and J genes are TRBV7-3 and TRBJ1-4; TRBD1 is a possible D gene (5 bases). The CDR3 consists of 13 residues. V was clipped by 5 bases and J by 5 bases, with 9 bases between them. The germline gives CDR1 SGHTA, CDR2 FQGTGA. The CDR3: CASSPNRNEKLFF. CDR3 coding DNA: TGTGCCAGCAGCCCAAACAGGAATGAAAAACTGTTTTTT. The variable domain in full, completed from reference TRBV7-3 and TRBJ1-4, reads GAGVSQTPSNKVTEKGKYVELRCDPISGHTALYWYRQSLGQGPEFLIYFQGTGAADDSGLPNDRFFAVRPEGSVSTLKIQRTERGDSAVYLCASSPNRNEKLFFGSGTQLSVL.

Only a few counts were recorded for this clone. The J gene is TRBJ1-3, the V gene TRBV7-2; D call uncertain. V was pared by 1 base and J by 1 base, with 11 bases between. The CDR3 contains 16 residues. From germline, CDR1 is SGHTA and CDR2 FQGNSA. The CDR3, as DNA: TGTGCCAGCAGCTTAGGAATTGCGCCATCTGGAAACACCATATATTTT. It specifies CASSLGIAPSGNTIYF. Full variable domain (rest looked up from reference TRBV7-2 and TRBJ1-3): GAGVSQSPSNKVTEKGKDVELRCDPISGHTALYWYRQSLGQGLEFLIYFQGNSAPDKSGLPSDRFSAERTGGSVSTLTIQRTQQEDSAVYLCASSLGIAPSGNTIYFGEGSWLTVV.

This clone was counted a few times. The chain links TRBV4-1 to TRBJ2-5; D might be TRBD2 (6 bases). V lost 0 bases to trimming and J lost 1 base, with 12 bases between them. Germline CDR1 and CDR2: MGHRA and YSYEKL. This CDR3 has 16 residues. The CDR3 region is CASSQDPGGAQETQYF. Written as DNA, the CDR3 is TGCGCCAGCAGCCAAGATCCAGGCGGGGCCCAAGAGACCCAGTACTTC.

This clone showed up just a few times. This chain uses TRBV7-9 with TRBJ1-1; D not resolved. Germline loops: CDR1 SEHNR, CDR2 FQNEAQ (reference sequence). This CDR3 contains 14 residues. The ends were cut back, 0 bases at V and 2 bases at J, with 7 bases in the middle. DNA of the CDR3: TGTGCCAGCAGCTTAGCAACTTTTAACACTGAAGCTTTCTTT. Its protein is CASSLATFNTEAFF.

The CDR3 sequence is CASRFINEQFF. The CDR3 DNA reads TGTGCCAGCAGGTTTATCAATGAGCAGTTCTTC. The chain combines TRBV7-2 with TRBJ2-1; D gene unclear. Germline loops: CDR1 SGHTA, CDR2 FQGNSA. This CDR3 is 11 amino acids long. V was shortened by 6 bases and J by 6 bases, with 6 bases between the two germline ends.

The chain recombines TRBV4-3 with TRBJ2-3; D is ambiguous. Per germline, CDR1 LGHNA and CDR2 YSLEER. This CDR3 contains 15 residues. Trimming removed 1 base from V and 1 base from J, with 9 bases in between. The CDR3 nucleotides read TGCGCCAGCAGCCAAGCGAGTGTGCGCACAGATACGCAGTATTTT. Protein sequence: CASSQASVRTDTQYF.

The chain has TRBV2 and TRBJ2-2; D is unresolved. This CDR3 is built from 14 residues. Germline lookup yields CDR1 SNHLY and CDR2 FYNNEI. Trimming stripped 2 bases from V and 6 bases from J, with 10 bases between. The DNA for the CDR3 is TGTGCCAGCAGTGAACCTTGGTCGGCCGGGGAGCTGTTTTTT. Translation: CASSEPWSAGELFF.

The CDR3 region has the DNA TGCAGCGTGTCCGTTTACAGGGGGGATACGCAGTATTTT. Translating gives CSVSVYRGDTQYF. The chain couples TRBV29-1 to TRBJ2-3; 8 nucleotides align to TRBD1. The junction had 8 bases not matched to a gene; V was cut back by 6 bases and J by 6 bases. The CDR3 contains 13 residues. Germline V lookup: CDR1 SQVTM, CDR2 ANQGSEA.

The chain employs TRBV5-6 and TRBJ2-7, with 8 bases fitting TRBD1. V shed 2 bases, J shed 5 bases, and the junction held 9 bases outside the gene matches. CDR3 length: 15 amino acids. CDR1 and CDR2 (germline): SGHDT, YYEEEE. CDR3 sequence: CASSLNGQGTHEQYV. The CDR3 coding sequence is TGTGCCAGCAGCTTAAATGGACAGGGTACCCACGAGCAGTACGTC.

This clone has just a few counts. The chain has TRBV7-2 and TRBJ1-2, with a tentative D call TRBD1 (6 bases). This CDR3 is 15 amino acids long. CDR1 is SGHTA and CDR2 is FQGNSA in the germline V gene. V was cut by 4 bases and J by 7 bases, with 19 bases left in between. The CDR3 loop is CASSSIRQVLSGYTF. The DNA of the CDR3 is TGTGCCAGCAGCTCAATCCGACAGGTTCTGTCTGGCTACACCTTC. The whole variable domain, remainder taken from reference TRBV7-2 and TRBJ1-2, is GAGVSQSPSNKVTEKGKDVELRCDPISGHTALYWYRQSLGQGLEFLIYFQGNSAPDKSGLPSDRFSAERTGGSVSTLTIQRTQQEDSAVYLCASSSIRQVLSGYTFGSGTRLTVV.

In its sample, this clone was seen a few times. CDR3 nucleotides: TGTGCCTGGAGTAGTCAGGGGATCGATGGCTACACCTTC. Protein product: CAWSSQGIDGYTF. The gene calls are TRBV30 and TRBJ1-2; TRBD1 might be the D (6 bases). Per the germline V gene, CDR1 is GTSNPN and CDR2 is SVGIG (reference sequence). The CDR3 sequence is 13 residues long. Trimming took 2 bases from V and 6 from J, leaving 13 bases between them.

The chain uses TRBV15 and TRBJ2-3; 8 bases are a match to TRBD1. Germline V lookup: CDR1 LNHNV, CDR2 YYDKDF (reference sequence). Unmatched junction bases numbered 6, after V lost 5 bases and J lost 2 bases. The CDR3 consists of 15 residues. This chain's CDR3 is CATSFRTGNTDTQYF. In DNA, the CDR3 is TGTGCCACCAGCTTCAGGACAGGGAACACAGATACGCAGTATTTT.

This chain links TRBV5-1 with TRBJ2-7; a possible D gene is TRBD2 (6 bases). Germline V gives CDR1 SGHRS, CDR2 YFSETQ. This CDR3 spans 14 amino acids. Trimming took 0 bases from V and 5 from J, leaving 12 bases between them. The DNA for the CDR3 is TGCGCCAGCAGCTTGGCCGCGCGGGGTGACGAGCAGTACTTC. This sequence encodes CASSLAARGDEQYF.

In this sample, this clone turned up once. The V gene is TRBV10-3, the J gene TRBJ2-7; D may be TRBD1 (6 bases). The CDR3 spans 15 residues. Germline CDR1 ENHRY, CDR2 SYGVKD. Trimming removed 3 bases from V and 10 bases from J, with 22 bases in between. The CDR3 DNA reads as TGTGCCATCAGTGACCCTAAGACAGGAGCCGATAACCAGTACGTC. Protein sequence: CAISDPKTGADNQYV.

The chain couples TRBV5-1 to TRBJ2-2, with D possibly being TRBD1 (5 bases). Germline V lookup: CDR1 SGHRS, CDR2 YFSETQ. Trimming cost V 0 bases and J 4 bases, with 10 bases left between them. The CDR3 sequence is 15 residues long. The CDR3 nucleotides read TGCGCCAGCAGCTTGGTAGGGGTTTCCACCGGGGAGCTGTTTTTT. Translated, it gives CASSLVGVSTGELFF. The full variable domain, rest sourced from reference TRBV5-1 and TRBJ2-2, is KAGVTQTPRYLIKTRGQQVTLSCSPISGHRSVSWYQQTPGQGLQFLFEYFSETQRNKGNFPGRFSGRQFSNSRSEMNVSTLELGDSALYLCASSLVGVSTGELFFGEGSRLTVL.